A single sample is the source of the 9 T cell receptor beta chains below, sequenced in a study of blood T cell repertoires in COVID-19 (TCRdb year 2020). Library preparation employed the immunoSEQ multiplex PCR assay. The source is immuneACCESS, and TCRdb retained only in-frame sequences with V and J called. Part of the clones is not carried over; for the studies checked, unresolved V genes explain less than half of this, and the remainder is unexplained. The sample contains some 130,000 clones, about 89% of them found a single time. Roughly 11% of the sample rests with the top ten. The source material was peripheral blood. The origin of the receptors is a woman in her 70s with COVID-19, enrolled during active disease.

This rearrangement joins TRBV6-2 or TRBV6-3 to TRBJ2-7, with D perhaps matching TRBD1 (6 bases). CDR1 MNHEY and CDR2 SVGEGT come from the germline V gene. V lost 6 bases and J lost 4, with 37 bases in between. This CDR3 spans 21 amino acids. CDR3 in DNA: TGTGCCAGCAGCGGCGGATACAACCGACGCACCGGTACAGGGTTGAAATACGAGCAGTACTTC. This translates into CASSGGYNRRTGTGLKYEQYF.

This clone was observed a handful of times. The chain couples TRBV7-9 to TRBJ1-4, with 10 bases matching TRBD1. V shed 5 bases and J 0 bases; nucleotides not matched to a gene: 3. Per germline, CDR1 SEHNR and CDR2 FQNEAQ (reference sequence). The CDR3 totals 16 residues. CDR3 coding DNA: TGTGCCAGCAGCACCGGACAGGGGGCAACTAATGAAAAACTGTTTTTT. Its protein is CASSTGQGATNEKLFF.

V usage is TRBV7-9 and J usage is TRBJ2-2; D not certain. CDR3 size: 14 residues. V was clipped by 5 bases and J by 3 bases, with 10 bases between them. Looked up from germline, CDR1 is SEHNR and CDR2 is FQNEAQ (reference sequence). CDR3 region: CASSLRRDTGELFF. In DNA, the CDR3 is TGTGCCAGCAGCCTCCGACGGGACACCGGGGAGCTGTTTTTT.

V gene TRBV5-5 combines with J gene TRBJ1-3; 8 nucleotides line up with TRBD1. CDR3 length equals 18 residues. CDR1 SGHKS and CDR2 YYEKEE come from the germline V gene (reference sequence). V shed 0 bases and J 4 bases; nucleotides not matched to a gene: 12. DNA for the CDR3: TGTGCCAGCAGCTTGGGGGCGCTTCAGGGGGCGCGAGGAAACACCATATATTTT. It translates to CASSLGALQGARGNTIYF.

The CDR3 sequence is CASSLGGGSYNEQFF. In DNA, the CDR3 is TGTGCCAGCAGCTTAGGCGGGGGCTCCTACAATGAGCAGTTCTTC. The chain couples TRBV7-6 to TRBJ2-1; TRBD2 agrees at 7 bases. The germline V gene encodes CDR1 SGHVS and CDR2 FNYEAQ. With V trimmed by 1 base and J by 0 bases, 0 bases remained unmatched. The CDR3 runs 15 residues.

A single count supports this clone. The rearrangement links TRBV25-1 to TRBJ1-1; D possibly corresponds to TRBD1 (5 bases). The V end was cut by 0 bases, the J end by 3 bases, with 20 bases between. The CDR3 length is 18 residues. Per the germline V gene, CDR1 is MGHDK and CDR2 is SYGVNS. CDR3 bases: TGTGCCAGCAGTGAATATCTCTTTACGGGGGAGGGGCACACTGAAGCTTTCTTT. Translated: CASSEYLFTGEGHTEAFF.

The rearrangement uses TRBV2 and TRBJ2-7, with D perhaps matching TRBD1 (5 bases). The V end was cut by 7 bases, the J end by 3 bases, with 13 bases between. CDR1 SNHLY and CDR2 FYNNEI come from the germline V gene. This CDR3 is 13 amino acids long. The CDR3 DNA reads TGTGCCAGCAACCGACAGACCAGCTACGAGCAGTACTTC. It specifies CASNRQTSYEQYF. Using reference TRBV2 and TRBJ2-7 for the parts outside the CDR3, the full variable domain is EPEVTQTPSHQVTQMGQEVILRCVPISNHLYFYWYRQILGQKVEFLVSFYNNEISEKSEIFDDQFSVERPDGSNFTLKIRSTKLEDSAMYFCASNRQTSYEQYFGPGTRLTVT.

The chain links TRBV29-1 to TRBJ2-2, with a tentative D call TRBD2 (5 bases). V was shortened by 7 bases and J by 3 bases, with 15 bases between the two germline ends. This CDR3 has 14 amino acids. Germline-derived CDR1 and CDR2 are SQVTM and ANQGSEA. For the CDR3, the DNA is TGCAGCGCCCTTACCGGGGTGGACACCGGGGAGCTGTTTTTT. Translating gives CSALTGVDTGELFF.

The rearrangement joins TRBV9 to TRBJ2-5, with 7 positions matching TRBD2. The ends lost 3 bases at V and 2 bases at J; junction bases unmatched: 19. This CDR3 has 19 amino acids. Germline CDR1 reads SGDLS; CDR2 reads YYNGEE. DNA of the CDR3: TGTGCCAGCAGCGACCTCAAACCGGGACTAAGGAGGCCACAAGAGACCCAGTACTTC. Protein product: CASSDLKPGLRRPQETQYF.